These T cell receptor beta chains were read from a single sample in a study of a mutant IDH1 vaccine in newly diagnosed glioma. The assay was immunoSEQ multiplex PCR, and TCRdb's table has in-frame clones only and misses some. The sample yields 85,000 to 100,000 clones, around three quarters seen once. Sample: PBMCs, taken from a glioma patient treated with radiotherapy, temozolomide or both. Receptor source: a man aged 35-49 years with glioma. The CDR3 runs from the conserved cysteine through the conserved F or W. Fields, in order: J gene, D gene, V gene, clone size, CDR3 DNA, CDR3 protein. D genes are given only for firm matches. Clone size is stated in some rows and not others, as once, few, many or a class when expanded.

TRBJ2-1 - TRBV19 - TGTGCCAGTAAGGCTACAGGCTACAATGAGCAGTTCTTC CASKATGYNEQFF
TRBJ1-3 - TRBV5-1 - TGCGCCAGCAGCTCGTGGGTGGCGGGAACAGACGGAAACACCATATATTTT CASSSWVAGTDGNTIYF
TRBJ2-3 - TRBV10-1 - TGCGCCAGCGGACAACCTAGCACAGATACGCAGTATTTT CASGQPSTDTQYF
TRBJ1-2 - TRBV7-3 - TGTGCCAGCAGTTCTACCCCCGGACCGTATGGCTACACCTTC CASSSTPGPYGYTF
TRBJ2-3 - TRBV4-3 - TGCGCCAGCAGCCAAGAGCCCGGGGTCGGAACAGATACGCAGTATTTT CASSQEPGVGTDTQYF
TRBJ2-1 - TRBV10-3 - TGTGCCATCAGTGAGGACCCATACAATGAGCAGTTCTTC CAISEDPYNEQFF
TRBJ2-3 TRBD2 TRBV7-6 - TGTGCCAGCATTCCCCCCGGGAGGGGCACAGATACGCAGTATTTT CASIPPGRGTDTQYF
TRBJ2-7 - TRBV4-3 - TGCGCCAGCAGCCTAAAGATCGGGAACGAGCAGTACTTC CASSLKIGNEQYF
TRBJ1-2 TRBD1 TRBV28 - TGTGCCAGCAGTGGGGGAATTTGGACAGGGATCTATGGCTACACCTTC CASSGGIWTGIYGYTF
TRBJ1-2 - TRBV6-5 - TGTGCCACCCGGGACTATGGCTACACCTTC CATRDYGYTF
TRBJ1-5 - TRBV10-3 - TGTGCCATCAGTGAGTCTCGGCAGGGCCATCAGCCCCAGCATTTT CAISESRQGHQPQHF
TRBJ2-7 - TRBV6-6 - TGTGCCAGCACCTGGGCCCCACAGACGAACTACGAGCAGTACTTC CASTWAPQTNYEQYF
TRBJ1-1 TRBD1 TRBV6-5 many TGTGCCAGCAGCCTAACAGGGGCAGGTGAAGCTTTCTTT CASSLTGAGEAFF
TRBJ1-5 - TRBV6-5 once TGTGCCAGCAGGCGGGACTTTGGTAGCAATCAGCCCCAGCATTTT CASRRDFGSNQPQHF
TRBJ1-3 - TRBV7-6 once TGTGCCAGCAGCTTGGGCCTTATCTCTGGAAACACCATATATTTT CASSLGLISGNTIYF
TRBJ2-5 TRBD1 TRBV15 few TGTGCCACCGGACAGGGCCCACAAGAGACCCAGTACTTC CATGQGPQETQYF
TRBJ1-1 TRBD1 TRBV4-1 - TGCGCCAGCAGCGATGACAGGGAAGAAATTGGAGCTTTCTTT CASSDDREEIGAFF
TRBJ2-1 TRBD1 TRBV28 - TGTGCCAGCAGTTTTTTCCTTCAAGACAGGGGGCGAGCCAATGAGCAGTTCTTC CASSFFLQDRGRANEQFF